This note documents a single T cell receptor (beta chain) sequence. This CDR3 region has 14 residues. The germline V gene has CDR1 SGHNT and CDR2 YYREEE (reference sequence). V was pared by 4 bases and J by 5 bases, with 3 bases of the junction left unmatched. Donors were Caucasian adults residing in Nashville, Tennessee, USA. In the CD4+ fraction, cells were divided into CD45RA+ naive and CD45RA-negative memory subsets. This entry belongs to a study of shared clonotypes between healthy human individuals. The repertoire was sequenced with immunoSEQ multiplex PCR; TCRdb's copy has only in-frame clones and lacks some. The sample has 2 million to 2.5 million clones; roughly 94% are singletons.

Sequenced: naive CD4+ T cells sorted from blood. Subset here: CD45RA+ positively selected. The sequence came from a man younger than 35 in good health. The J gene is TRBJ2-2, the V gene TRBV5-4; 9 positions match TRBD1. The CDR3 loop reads CASSRTGETGELFF. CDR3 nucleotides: TGTGCCAGCAGCCGGACAGGGGAAACCGGGGAGCTGTTTTTT.